The 11 T cell receptor beta chains presented below share a single source sample, sequenced in a study of breast tumors, draining lymph nodes, adjacent tissues (dated by TCRdb to 2015 to 2016). The library was prepared using multiplex PCR. Reads for this sample came from an Illumina HiSeq 2000. TCRdb redid the processing of the public reads, applying fastp at Q25 and MiXCR, and retained in-frame beta chains. When rows share a CDR3 protein, they turn into one entry using the most common DNA and genes. The sample contains 250,000 or so distinct CDR3 sequences, around 31% of them found a single time. About 1.2% of the sample comes from the top ten. Lymph node samples came from the axillary draining lymph nodes of breast cancer patients. The specimen sequenced was axillary lymph node tissue. The receptors here all came from a female donor with breast cancer. Some clones in this sample may be carry-over from other donors' samples.

About this clonotype itself: Lacking the conserved final phenylalanine or tryptophan, this CDR3 likely reflects a read error. This CDR3 is CASSLDTSGADEQFR. For the CDR3, the DNA is TGTGCCAGCAGTTTAGATACTAGCGGGGCGGATGAGCAGTTCCGC. V is TRBV12-3 or TRBV12-4 and J is TRBJ2-1, with 10 bases fitting TRBD2. Trimming removed 1 base from V and 8 bases from J; junction bases left unmatched: 5. The CDR3 sequence is 15 residues long.

This clonotype showed up just a few times. A much bigger clone sits one base away, suggesting this may be a read error. The chain uses TRBV11-3 and TRBJ2-1, with D perhaps given as TRBD1 or TRBD2 (5 bases each). This CDR3 region has 14 residues. Germline values: CDR1 SGHNT, CDR2 YENEEA. CDR3 residues: CASSLGDLYNEQSF. The CDR3 DNA sequence: TGTGCCAGCAGCTTAGGGGACCTCTACAATGAGCAGTCCTTC.

As concerns this clonotype: The conserved phenylalanine or tryptophan normally closing the CDR3 is absent here, so this likely arose from a read error. The chain uses TRBV12-3 or TRBV12-4 and TRBJ2-1; weak D call: TRBD2 (6 bases). This CDR3 has 15 residues. Trimming pared 2 bases from V and 3 bases from J, leaving 11 bases between. The CDR3 loop is CASSLRRGIYNEQFL. The CDR3 DNA reads TGTGCCAGCAGTTTACGTCGGGGGATCTACAATGAGCAGTTCCTC.

This clonotype was picked up many times. The J gene is TRBJ2-3, the V gene TRBV15; 7 bases map to TRBD2. The CDR3 spans 16 residues. The V gene end was trimmed by 0 bases and the J gene end by 0 bases; junction bases not matched to a gene: 3. Per germline, CDR1 LNHNV and CDR2 YYDKDF (reference sequence). The DNA for the CDR3 is TGTGCCACCAGCAGAGAGGCGGGAGAGAGCACAGATACGCAGTATTTT. Protein product: CATSREAGESTDTQYF.

At least ten counts were recorded for this clonotype. This rearrangement joins TRBV7-3 to TRBJ2-1, with a tentative D call TRBD2 (6 bases). Germline assignment: CDR1 SGHTA and CDR2 FQGTGA. V was trimmed by 5 bases and J by 4 bases, leaving 9 bases between them. The CDR3 length is 13 residues. The CDR3 sequence is CASSNAGYNEQFF. The CDR3 DNA is TGTGCCAGCAGCAACGCGGGGTACAATGAGCAGTTCTTC.

This clonotype has ten or more counts. The chain joins TRBV11-2 to TRBJ2-5; D may be TRBD2 (6 bases). The CDR3 runs to 16 residues. V shed 5 bases and J shed 5 bases, with 21 bases lying between them. Germline values: CDR1 SGHAT, CDR2 FQNNGV. The CDR3 reads CASSGVSGQHRETQYF. CDR3 coding DNA: TGTGCCAGCAGCGGGGTTAGCGGACAACATCGGGAGACCCAGTACTTC. The variable domain in full, completed from reference TRBV11-2 and TRBJ2-5, reads EAGVAQSPRYKIIEKRQSVAFWCNPISGHATLYWYQQILGQGPKLLIQFQNNGVVDDSQLPKDRFSAERLKGVDSTLKIQPAKLEDSAVYLCASSGVSGQHRETQYFGPGTRLLVL.

This clonotype has at least ten counts. The rearrangement joins TRBV20-1 to TRBJ2-5, with D possibly TRBD2 on 6 matching bases. The CDR3 spans 14 residues. The germline CDR1 and CDR2 sequences are DFQATT and SNEGSKA (reference sequence). Deletions cut 7 bases from V and 2 bases from J, with 17 bases between. CDR3 in DNA: TGCAGTGGGGACTTTTATTTTGAGCAAGAGACCCAGTACTTC. Amino acid sequence: CSGDFYFEQETQYF.

On this clonotype: This clone may be a read error of a much larger clone one base away. J is TRBJ2-1 and V is TRBV9; 7 nucleotides line up with TRBD1. Unmatched junction bases numbered 7, after V lost 1 base and J lost 6 bases. This CDR3 has 15 amino acids. Germline-derived CDR1 and CDR2 are SGDLS and YYNGEE. As DNA, the CDR3 is TGTGCCAGCAGCGTACAATTGGGACAGAGCAATGAGCAGTTCTTC. Translated: CASSVQLGQSNEQFF.

This clonotype was detected once. This clone may be a read error of a much larger clone one base away. The CDR3 does not close with the conserved phenylalanine or tryptophan, likely indicating a read error. The chain recombines TRBV5-1 with TRBJ2-1; the match to TRBD2 covers 10 bases. Trimming cost V 0 bases and J 7 bases; bases outside gene matches: 4. CDR1 and CDR2 (germline): SGHRS, YFSETQ. The CDR3 totals 15 residues. The CDR3 is CASSLASGRMNEQFS. For the CDR3, the DNA is TGCGCCAGCAGCTTGGCTAGCGGGAGAATGAATGAGCAGTTCTCC.

This clonotype has a handful of counts. The chain combines TRBV6-1 with TRBJ1-1, with D uncertain. There are 13 residues in the CDR3. The ends were cut back, 10 bases at V and 0 bases at J, with 12 bases in the middle. Germline CDR1 and CDR2: MNHNS and SASEGT. In DNA, the CDR3 is TGTGCCATCTCCCGGACCGTGAACACTGAAGCTTTCTTT. Residues: CAISRTVNTEAFF.

This rearrangement joins TRBV19 to TRBJ2-6; TRBD1 matches at 9 bases. The J segment lost 0 bases and the V segment lost 9 bases, leaving 3 bases of the junction unmatched. The CDR3 sequence is 15 residues long. Germline-derived CDR1 and CDR2 are LNHDA and SQIVND (reference sequence). The chain's CDR3 is CASKTGGSGANVLTF. The CDR3 bases are TGTGCCAGCAAGACAGGGGGCTCTGGGGCCAACGTCCTGACTTTC.